This TCR beta chain was sequenced during a study of T-cell memory formation after mild COVID-19. Turning to the study itself: Largely, the TCR clusters proved donor specific.

Study-wide results and caveats: Certain responding clones were present in pre-infection memory, suggesting participation of cross-reactive memory. CD4+ contracting clones lay mainly in CM and EM, CD8+ ones in EMRA.

It was 5'RACE with constant-segment primers that produced the TCR alpha and TCR beta cDNA libraries, which carried sample barcodes and UMIs. One entry per CDR3 protein results from TCRdb running MiXCR on the 5' RACE reads. In the table there are a few hundred thousand distinct CDR3 sequences, around 28% of which are singletons. The CDR3 contains 14 residues. CDR1 and CDR2 from the germline V gene are MNHEY and SVGAGI. V was cut by 7 bases and J by 2 bases, with 11 bases left in between. About this clonotype itself: Its antigen is not known.

The clonotype comes from an adult woman who had mild COVID-19 (a few samples of this study predate the infection). Cell type and time point are not known. The specimen was PBMCs or a T cell subset sorted from them (not recorded which). V gene TRBV6-5 combines with J gene TRBJ1-4; D unresolved. The CDR3 coding sequence is TGTGCCAGCAAAGGTCCGGGGACTAATGAAAAACTGTTTTTT. This gives the protein CASKGPGTNEKLFF.